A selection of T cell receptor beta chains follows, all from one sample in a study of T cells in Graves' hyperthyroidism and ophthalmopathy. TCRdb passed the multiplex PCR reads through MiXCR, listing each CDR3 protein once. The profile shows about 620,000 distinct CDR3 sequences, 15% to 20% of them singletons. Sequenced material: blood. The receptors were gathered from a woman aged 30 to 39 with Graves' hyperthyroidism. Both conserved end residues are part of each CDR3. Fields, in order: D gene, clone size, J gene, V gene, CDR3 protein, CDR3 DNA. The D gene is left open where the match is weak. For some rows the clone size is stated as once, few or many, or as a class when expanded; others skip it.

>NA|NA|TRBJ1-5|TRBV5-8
CASSWTVSNQPQHF
TGTGCCAGCAGCTGGACAGTTAGCAATCAGCCCCAGCATTTT
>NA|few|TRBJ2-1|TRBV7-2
CASSLAGLGRSYNEQFF
TGTGCCAGCAGCTTAGCGGGGCTGGGGAGGTCCTACAATGAGCAGTTCTTC
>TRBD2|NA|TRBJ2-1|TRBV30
CAWSPAGGPNEQFF
TGTGCCTGGAGTCCAGCGGGAGGGCCAAATGAGCAGTTCTTC
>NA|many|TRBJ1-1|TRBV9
CASSPPLGQKYTEAFF
TGTGCCAGCAGCCCCCCCTTAGGGCAGAAGTACACTGAAGCTTTCTTT
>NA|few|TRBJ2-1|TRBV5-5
CASSGISGRSYNEQFF
TGTGCCAGCAGCGGGATTAGCGGTCGCTCCTACAATGAGCAGTTCTTC
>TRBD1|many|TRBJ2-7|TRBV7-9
CASSLLGQTGSYEQYF
TGTGCCAGCAGCTTACTGGGCCAGACAGGGTCCTACGAGCAGTACTTC
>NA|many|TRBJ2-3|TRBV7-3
CASSQQRGTDTQYF
TGTGCCAGCAGCCAACAGCGGGGCACAGATACGCAGTATTTT
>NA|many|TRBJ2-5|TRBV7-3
CASSLSPRETQYF
TGTGCCAGCAGCTTAAGTCCCCGGGAGACCCAGTACTTC
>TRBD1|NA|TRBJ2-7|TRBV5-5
CASSLSPYRDRVYEQYF
TGTGCCAGCAGCTTATCCCCATACCGGGACAGGGTCTACGAGCAGTACTTC
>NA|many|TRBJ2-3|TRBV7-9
CASSLAQAGYGDTQYF
TGTGCCAGCAGCTTAGCGCAGGCAGGCTACGGAGATACGCAGTATTTT
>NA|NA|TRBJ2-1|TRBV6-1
CASSELRLVTPGRQFF
TGTGCCAGCAGTGAATTGAGACTAGTGACCCCGGGTAGGCAGTTCTTC
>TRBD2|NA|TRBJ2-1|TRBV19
CASSIGLAAYNEQFF
TGTGCCAGTAGTATAGGGCTAGCGGCCTACAATGAGCAGTTCTTC
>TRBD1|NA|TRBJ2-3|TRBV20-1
CSAFRQGADTQYF
TGCAGTGCTTTCCGACAGGGGGCAGATACGCAGTATTTT
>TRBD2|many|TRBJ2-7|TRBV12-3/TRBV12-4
CASTQSSGRAYEQYF
TGTGCCAGCACCCAATCTAGCGGGAGGGCCTACGAGCAGTACTTC
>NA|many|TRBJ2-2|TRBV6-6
CASSYLSGSGELFF
TGTGCCAGCAGTTACTTAAGCGGCAGCGGGGAGCTGTTTTTT
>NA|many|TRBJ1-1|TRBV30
CAWSPNGTRTHTEAFF
TGTGCCTGGAGTCCGAACGGGACTCGGACGCACACTGAAGCTTTCTTT
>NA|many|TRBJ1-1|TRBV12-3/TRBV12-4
CASSLLQNTEAFF
TGTGCCAGCAGTTTACTTCAGAACACTGAAGCTTTCTTT
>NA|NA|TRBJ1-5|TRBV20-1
CSASRGDSNQPQHF
TGCAGTGCTAGTAGGGGGGATAGCAATCAGCCCCAGCATTTT
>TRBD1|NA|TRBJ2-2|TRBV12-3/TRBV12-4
CASRLTGTGATGELFF
TGTGCCAGCAGATTAACCGGGACAGGGGCCACCGGGGAGCTGTTTTTT
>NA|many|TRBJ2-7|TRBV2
CASSAAEHEQYF
TGTGCCAGCAGTGCCGCGGAACACGAGCAGTACTTC
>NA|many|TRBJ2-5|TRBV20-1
CSASSGARKETQYF
TGCAGTGCTAGCTCGGGAGCTCGAAAAGAGACCCAGTACTTC
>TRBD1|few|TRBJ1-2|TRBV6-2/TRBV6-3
CASSRDREGPYGYTF
TGTGCCAGCAGCCGCGACAGGGAGGGACCCTATGGCTACACCTTC
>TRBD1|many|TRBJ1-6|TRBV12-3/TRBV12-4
CARKGTGGFSPLHF
TGTGCCAGAAAAGGGACAGGGGGTTTTTCACCCCTCCACTTT
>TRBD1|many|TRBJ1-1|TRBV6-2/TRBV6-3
CASSLTEGQGPAEAFF
TGTGCCAGCAGTTTGACGGAGGGACAGGGGCCCGCTGAAGCTTTCTTT